Given below is one T cell receptor (beta chain) in context. The antigen is not known. The germline CDR1 and CDR2 sequences are LGHDT and YNNKEL (reference sequence). The CDR3 is 14 amino acids. This entry is derived from a study of monozygotic twins with inflammatory bowel disease. UMIs containing a 6-nucleotide sample barcode were added via template switching. TCRdb re-called the 5' RACE reads and catalogs CDR3 proteins one per entry, DNA excluded. This sample contains more than 300,000 distinct CDR3 sequences. Whole-study results and caveats: Support was lacking for any single strong IBD-associated signal or clonotype.

The TCR originated in a human donor with ulcerative colitis or Crohn's disease, or a healthy co-twin of an affected twin (not recorded which). The specimen sequenced was blood. V usage is TRBV3-1 and J usage is TRBJ2-2; the TCRdb call, TRBD1, lacks DNA for checking. CDR3 amino acids: CASSQMAQSGELFF.